Presented here are 27 T cell receptor beta chains from one specimen sequenced in a study of tissue T cells after allogeneic stem cell transplantation. This table comes from immunoSEQ multiplex PCR, and its TCRdb copy is limited to in-frame clones, with some not included. Of around 6,200 clones listed, roughly three fifths are singletons. Here the sequenced sample was tissue from the jejunum, taken at autopsy. These receptors were collected from a male donor at least 60 years old with lung cancer.

This chain uses TRBV21-1 with TRBJ2-7; TRBD2 was called by the table and not checked on the DNA. TRBV21-1 is marked as a pseudogene. This CDR3 is built from 11 residues. CDR3 DNA sequence: TGTGCCAGCAGCAACCGTTACGAGCAGTACTTC. This encodes CASSNRYEQYF.

The chain has TRBV15 and TRBJ2-2, with D possibly being TRBD1 (5 bases). Germline CDR1 reads LNHNV; CDR2 reads YYDKDF (reference sequence). The V end lost 0 bases, the J end lost 6 bases, and 8 bases lay between the germline ends. The CDR3 is made up of 14 amino acids. CDR3 DNA: TGTGCCACCAGCAGAGACAGGGTTCCCGGGGAGCTGTTTTTT. Its translation is CATSRDRVPGELFF.

This clone was found a few times. The rearrangement links TRBV6-1 to TRBJ2-1, with 7 bases that match TRBD2. Per germline, CDR1 MNHNS and CDR2 SASEGT. This CDR3 contains 14 residues. The V gene end was trimmed by 5 bases and the J gene end by 5 bases; junction bases not matched to a gene: 6. CDR3 protein: CASSYRGVNNEQFF. In DNA, the CDR3 is TGTGCCAGCAGTTATCGGGGGGTAAACAATGAGCAGTTCTTC.

The chain recombines TRBV15 with TRBJ2-3; 9 positions agree with TRBD2. V dropped 5 bases and J dropped 4; count of bases not matched to a gene: 7. The CDR3 has 15 amino acids. Germline CDR1 LNHNV, CDR2 YYDKDF (reference sequence). CDR3 residues: CATSEGGLAADTQYF. As DNA, the CDR3 is TGTGCCACCAGCGAGGGGGGACTAGCCGCAGATACGCAGTATTTT.

The gene calls are TRBV6-6 and TRBJ1-6; D gene ambiguous. CDR1 is MNHNY and CDR2 is SVGAGI in the germline V gene (reference sequence). CDR3 length: 15 residues. Trimming removed 2 bases at V and 3 bases at J, with 8 bases between. The CDR3 nucleotides are TGTGCCAGCAGTTACATGGGAGGCTATAATTCACCCCTCCACTTT. Translation: CASSYMGGYNSPLHF.

This clone appeared a few times. This sequence joins TRBV7-2 and TRBJ2-3; no clear D. Germline V gives CDR1 SGHTA, CDR2 FQGNSA. The V gene lost 3 bases and the J gene lost 1 base, with 8 bases spanning the gap. The CDR3 is 14 residues long. The CDR3 spells CASSLSHRTDTQYF. The CDR3 DNA reads TGTGCCAGCAGCTTGAGCCACCGCACAGATACGCAGTATTTT.

This rearrangement joins TRBV9 to TRBJ2-7; TRBD2 agrees at 7 bases. CDR1 is SGDLS and CDR2 is YYNGEE in the germline V gene. The CDR3 runs 15 residues. After removal of 0 bases from V and 2 bases from J, the junction contained 5 bases not matched to a gene. The CDR3: CASSVGAGGTYEQYF. CDR3 coding DNA: TGTGCCAGCAGCGTAGGAGCCGGGGGGACCTACGAGCAGTACTTC. The variable domain in full, completed from reference TRBV9 and TRBJ2-7, reads DSGVTQTPKHLITATGQRVTLRCSPRSGDLSVYWYQQSLDQGLQFLIQYYNGEERAKGNILERFSAQQFPDLHSELNLSSLELGDSALYFCASSVGAGGTYEQYFGPGTRLTVT.

This clone was observed once. CDR3 in DNA: TGTGCCAGCAGTGATAGACAGGGGGCAGGAGGGGAGCTGTTTTTT. Translated, it gives CASSDRQGAGGELFF. V is TRBV2 and J is TRBJ2-2, with 10 bases that match TRBD1. Germline loops: CDR1 SNHLY, CDR2 FYNNEI. Trimming removed 3 bases from V and 8 bases from J; junction bases left unmatched: 6. This CDR3 is 15 amino acids long.

The genes are TRBV12-3 or TRBV12-4 and TRBJ2-7; D unresolved. The CDR3 spans 11 residues. Trimming pared 4 bases from V and 2 bases from J, leaving 3 bases between. CDR3 sequence reads: CASSSAYEQYF. CDR3 DNA: TGTGCCAGCAGTTCGGCCTACGAGCAGTACTTC.

The V call is TRBV4-3, the J call TRBJ2-3, with 11 bases lining up with TRBD2. The J segment lost 6 bases and the V segment lost 1 base, leaving 15 bases of the junction unmatched. There are 19 residues in the CDR3. Germline lookup yields CDR1 LGHNA and CDR2 YSLEER. The CDR3, as DNA: TGCGCCAGCAGCCAAGCTCTAACCCTAATAGCGGGAGGGCCGGATACGCAGTATTTT. Amino acids: CASSQALTLIAGGPDTQYF.

In this sample, this clone turned up a few times. The chain joins TRBV27 to TRBJ2-1; D unresolved. The CDR3 consists of 13 residues. V was shortened by 2 bases and J by 5 bases, with 7 bases between the two germline ends. CDR1 and CDR2 (germline): MNHEY, SMNVEV (reference sequence). The DNA for the CDR3 is TGTGCCAGCAGTTTAAACTGGGACAATGAGCAGTTCTTC. It translates to CASSLNWDNEQFF.

The chain joins TRBV4-3 to TRBJ2-2; 9 bases are shared with TRBD1. The J segment lost 0 bases and the V segment lost 1 base, leaving 3 bases of the junction unmatched. The germline V gene encodes CDR1 LGHNA and CDR2 YSLEER. This CDR3 is 17 amino acids long. The CDR3, as DNA: TGCGCCAGCAGCCAAGTCACAGGGGGCCCGAACACCGGGGAGCTGTTTTTT. It specifies CASSQVTGGPNTGELFF.

CDR3 sequence: CASRKDRGGYTF. The CDR3 DNA follows: TGTGCCAGCAGAAAAGACAGGGGTGGCTACACCTTC. This chain connects TRBV12-3 or TRBV12-4 to TRBJ1-2; the match to TRBD1 covers 8 bases. CDR3 length: 12 residues. V shed 6 bases and J 7 bases; nucleotides not matched to a gene: 4.

The chain links TRBV25-1 to TRBJ1-1; tentatively, D is TRBD1 (5 bases). The CDR3 is 13 amino acids. CDR1 is MGHDK, CDR2 SYGVNS, per germline. Deletions cut 5 bases from V and 6 bases from J, with 13 bases between. The CDR3 DNA reads as TGTGCCAGCAGTTTTGGGCTGGGGGCTGAAGCTTTCTTT. Translating gives CASSFGLGAEAFF.

The chain is built from TRBV30 and TRBJ1-3; tentatively, D is TRBD1 (5 bases). Germline CDR1 and CDR2: GTSNPN and SVGIG (reference sequence). V dropped 5 bases and J dropped 4 bases, with 15 bases sitting between them. This CDR3 has 14 residues. CDR3 loop: CAWQRGLGGNTIYF. DNA for the CDR3: TGTGCCTGGCAGAGGGGCCTCGGGGGAAACACCATATATTTT.

V and J are TRBV5-1 and TRBJ2-5; possible D gene TRBD1, 6 bases. Trimming removed 0 bases at V and 5 bases at J, with 17 bases between. CDR3 length: 16 residues. In germline, CDR1 is SGHRS, CDR2 YFSETQ. CDR3 residues: CASSLVSGHLAETQYF. DNA of the CDR3: TGCGCCAGCAGCTTGGTGTCGGGACACTTAGCGGAGACCCAGTACTTC. The full variable domain, its missing parts supplied by reference TRBV5-1 and TRBJ2-5, is KAGVTQTPRYLIKTRGQQVTLSCSPISGHRSVSWYQQTPGQGLQFLFEYFSETQRNKGNFPGRFSGRQFSNSRSEMNVSTLELGDSALYLCASSLVSGHLAETQYFGPGTRLLVL.

This clone was detected a few times. This rearrangement joins TRBV5-1 to TRBJ2-5; 8 bases align to TRBD1. V lost 2 bases, J lost 1 base, and 1 base stayed unmatched. Looked up from germline, CDR1 is SGHRS and CDR2 is YFSETQ. This CDR3 has 14 amino acids. CDR3 nucleotides: TGCGCCAGCAGCTTCGGACAGGGCCAAGAGACCCAGTACTTC. Translated, it gives CASSFGQGQETQYF.

V usage is TRBV7-2 and J usage is TRBJ2-7; D unclear. Germline CDR1 reads SGHTA; CDR2 reads FQGNSA. CDR3 length: 12 residues. V lost 4 bases to trimming and J lost 6 bases, with 10 bases between them. The CDR3 protein is CASSSDWVEQYF. In nucleotides, the CDR3 is TGTGCCAGCAGCTCCGACTGGGTCGAGCAGTACTTC.

The chain uses TRBV29-1 and TRBJ2-1; TRBD1 aligns across 7 bases. This CDR3 spans 15 amino acids. The trim removed 4 bases at V and 3 bases at J, leaving 9 bases unmatched. Germline V lookup: CDR1 SQVTM, CDR2 ANQGSEA. This CDR3 is CSVALRDSNYNEQFF. The DNA for the CDR3 is TGCAGCGTTGCTTTACGGGACAGCAACTACAATGAGCAGTTCTTC.

The V gene is TRBV2, the J gene TRBJ1-4, with D hard to call. V lost 7 bases to trimming and J lost 7 bases, with 13 bases between them. CDR3 length: 13 residues. The V gene's germline CDR1 is SNHLY and CDR2 FYNNEI. CDR3 DNA: TGTGCCAGCACGCTATTACCTATTGAAAAACTGTTTTTT. Its protein is CASTLLPIEKLFF.

This CDR3 reads CASSHPDQNTQYF. CDR3 bases: TGTGCCAGCAGCCACCCGGACCAGAATACGCAGTATTTT. The J gene is TRBJ2-3, the V gene TRBV4-2; D remains unclear. This CDR3 contains 13 residues. The V gene's germline CDR1 is LGHNA and CDR2 YNFKEQ. V was pared by 3 bases and J by 7 bases, with 11 bases between.

The V gene is TRBV7-2, the J gene TRBJ1-3, with 7 bases fitting TRBD1. Trimming cost V 5 bases and J 0 bases; bases outside gene matches: 7. This CDR3 spans 16 amino acids. Germline V gene sequence: CDR1 SGHTA, CDR2 FQGNSA. The CDR3 sequence is CASSATGALSGNTIYF. Here the CDR3 DNA reads TGTGCCAGCAGCGCAACAGGGGCTCTCTCTGGAAACACCATATATTTT.

The chain employs TRBV6-2 or TRBV6-3 and TRBJ2-1, with D tentatively TRBD2 (6 bases). This CDR3 contains 14 residues. Trimming removed 5 bases at V and 3 bases at J, with 11 bases between. Per the germline V gene, CDR1 is MNHEY and CDR2 is SVGEGT. The CDR3 nucleotides read TGTGCCAGCAGTCAAACTAGCCTCTACAATGAGCAGTTCTTC. Its translation is CASSQTSLYNEQFF.

The chain recombines TRBV16 with TRBJ2-3; 10 bases are shared with TRBD2. The CDR3 covers 16 residues. Germline assignment: CDR1 KGHSY and CDR2 FQNENV. V lost 4 bases, J lost 6 bases, and 10 bases stayed unmatched. CDR3 region: CASSPNPSGSGDTQYF. CDR3 DNA sequence: TGTGCCAGCAGCCCTAATCCTAGCGGGAGTGGGGATACGCAGTATTTT.

This clone has a single count. V and J are TRBV6-6 and TRBJ1-4, with TRBD1 matching 10 bases. CDR1 and CDR2 (germline): MNHNY, SVGAGI (reference sequence). Trimming removed 5 bases from V and 7 bases from J; junction bases left unmatched: 4. The length of the CDR3 is 14 residues. CDR3 amino acids: CASSPGTGVEKLFF. CDR3 nucleotides: TGTGCCAGCAGTCCCGGGACAGGGGTTGAAAAACTGTTTTTT.

The chain employs TRBV2 and TRBJ2-6; D perhaps matches TRBD1 (5 bases). Trimming cost V 8 bases and J 0 bases, with 8 bases left between them. The CDR3 runs 14 residues. From germline, CDR1 is SNHLY and CDR2 FYNNEI. DNA of the CDR3: TGTGCCAGCTGCAGGGCCTCTGGGGCCAACGTCCTGACTTTC. Amino acid sequence: CASCRASGANVLTF.

The rearrangement uses TRBV6-4 and TRBJ2-6; possibly TRBD1 for D (5 bases). This CDR3 spans 16 amino acids. Germline loops: CDR1 MRHNA, CDR2 SNTAGT. Trimming shortened V by 4 bases and J by 0 bases, and 10 bases separated the two germline ends. The chain's CDR3 is CASSGQSASGANVLTF. CDR3 DNA sequence: TGTGCCAGCAGTGGACAGAGTGCCTCTGGGGCCAACGTCCTGACTTTC.